Only a few counts were recorded for the clone carrying this T cell receptor (beta chain). Those enrolled in Seattle joined during active infection and were followed longitudinally afterward. This specimen belongs to a study of blood T cell repertoires in COVID-19. Study-level background: There were acute and convalescent COVID-19 samples, and they came from the United States, Italy and Spain.

In the original processing: Cell counts per sample came from amplifying reference gene primers. The table came from immunoSEQ multiplex PCR; TCRdb's copy has only in-frame clones and leaves some out. V, J and clone size are taken as reported in that table, and D and trimming were inferred from the DNA itself. The sample carries around 200,000 clones, roughly 83% recorded once. This clonotype was sampled from a woman in her thirties or forties with COVID-19, enrolled during active disease. The sequenced material came from peripheral blood.

The CDR3 protein is CASSTGGWYEQYF. DNA of the CDR3: TGTGCCAGCAGCACAGGGGGCTGGTACGAGCAGTACTTC. The J gene is TRBJ2-7, the V gene TRBV12-3 or TRBV12-4, with 9 bases that match TRBD1. This CDR3 region has 13 residues. V dropped 6 bases and J dropped 4; count of bases not matched to a gene: 4.